These T cell receptor beta chains were read from a single sample in a study of regulatory T cells in long-lasting Graves disease. MiXCR, run by TCRdb on the multiplex PCR reads, gives a single entry per CDR3 protein. Of around 450,000 distinct CDR3 sequences listed, around a fifth are singletons. This specimen consisted of peripheral blood mononuclear cells (PBMCs), obtained when the disease was refractory, from a patient treated with antithyroid drugs. These receptors all stem from a female donor with Graves disease. CDR3s include the opening cysteine and the closing phenylalanine or tryptophan. Fields, in order: clone size, CDR3 length, J gene, D gene, V gene, CDR3 DNA, CDR3 protein. A D gene is named only where the DNA matches it firmly. Some rows have no size entry. The others give once, few or many, or a class for an expanded clone.

few | 12 | TRBJ1-6 | TRBD1 | TRBV6-1 | TGTGCCAGCAGCCGGACAGGGGCGTCCCTCCACTTT | CASSRTGASLHF
few | 14 | TRBJ1-2 | TRBD1 | TRBV19 | TGTGCCAGTACTGGGGACAGGGAGAACTATGGCTACACCTTC | CASTGDRENYGYTF
many | 17 | TRBJ2-4 | TRBD2 | TRBV3-1 | TGTGCCAGCAGCCCAAGATCGGGAGGCAGGACCAAAAACATTCAGTACTTC | CASSPRSGGRTKNIQYF
many | 13 | TRBJ1-5 | - | TRBV11-1 | TGTGCCAGCAGCTTAGACCACAATCAGCCCCAGCATTTT | CASSLDHNQPQHF
- | 13 | TRBJ1-2 | - | TRBV18 | TGTGCCAGCTCACCAGCAACAGGATATGGCTACACCTTC | CASSPATGYGYTF
few | 14 | TRBJ2-7 | - | TRBV7-3 | TGTGCCAGCAGCTTAGACAGGGACTTCTACGAGCAGTACTTC | CASSLDRDFYEQYF
few | 18 | TRBJ2-7 | - | TRBV20-1 | TGCAGTGCTAGAAAGGGTGTCCGTGGGCCTGAAAGCTCCTACGAGCAGTACTTC | CSARKGVRGPESSYEQYF
many | 14 | TRBJ1-2 | TRBD1 | TRBV12-3/TRBV12-4 | TGTGCCAGCACCCCTAGACAGGGCGCCTATGGCTACACCTTC | CASTPRQGAYGYTF
many | 13 | TRBJ1-2 | - | TRBV27 | TGTGCCAGCAGTTTAAGGCAGAACTATGGCTACACCTTC | CASSLRQNYGYTF
- | 12 | TRBJ2-7 | - | TRBV5-1 | TGCGCCAGCAGCGCAGGGGCCTACGGGCAGTACTTC | CASSAGAYGQYF
few | 14 | TRBJ1-2 | - | TRBV5-6 | TGTGCCAGCAGCTCCACGGTCAGGAACTATGGCTACACCTTC | CASSSTVRNYGYTF
- | 16 | TRBJ2-2 | - | TRBV24-1 | TGTGCCACCAGTGATTTGGAGGATTCTAACACCGGGGAGCTGTTTTTT | CATSDLEDSNTGELFF
many | 17 | TRBJ2-5 | - | TRBV6-5 | TGTGCCAGCAGTTACCGGTCTTGGCGGGGCCCTCAAGAGACCCAGTACTTC | CASSYRSWRGPQETQYF
- | 13 | TRBJ1-1 | - | TRBV20-1 | TGCAGTGCCACCAAGGGGGGGAACACTGAAGCTTTCTTT | CSATKGGNTEAFF
- | 14 | TRBJ2-3 | TRBD1 | TRBV27 | TGTGCCAGCGAAGACAGGGGGCTCGGAGATACGCAGTATTTT | CASEDRGLGDTQYF
many | 13 | TRBJ1-2 | TRBD1 | TRBV12-5 | TGTGCTAGTGGTTTCTCAGGGGGGGATGGCTACACCTTC | CASGFSGGDGYTF
few | 11 | TRBJ2-7 | - | TRBV2 | TGTGCCGGGGGTGGGGTCTACGAGCAGTACTTC | CAGGGVYEQYF
- | 16 | TRBJ1-3 | - | TRBV11-2 | TGTGCCAGCTGCAACGTTAAGGGGAGCGCAGGAAACACCATATATTTT | CASCNVKGSAGNTIYF
- | 14 | TRBJ2-7 | - | TRBV28 | TGTGCCAGCAGTCAAGGACGGGGTAGCCACGAGCAGTACTTC | CASSQGRGSHEQYF
many | 12 | TRBJ2-7 | - | TRBV6-1 | TGTGCCAGCAGTCAGATGGGAGTCGGGCAGTACTTC | CASSQMGVGQYF
- | 13 | TRBJ2-5 | - | TRBV20-1 | TGCAGTGCCGCGGGATCCAACCAAGAGACCCAGTACTTC | CSAAGSNQETQYF
many | 16 | TRBJ1-5 | - | TRBV6-5 | TGTGCCAGCAGTTACTCGGGGCCAGCCGGCAATCAGCCCCAGCATTTT | CASSYSGPAGNQPQHF
many | 15 | TRBJ2-5 | - | TRBV27 | TGTGCCAGCAGTTCATCGCCAGGCGCTCAAGAGACCCAGTACTTC | CASSSSPGAQETQYF
many | 16 | TRBJ2-7 | - | TRBV4-1 | TGCGCCAGCAGCCAAGCAGATTTAAGGAGCTCCTACGAGCAGTACTTC | CASSQADLRSSYEQYF
- | 16 | TRBJ2-2 | - | TRBV6-2/TRBV6-3 | TGTGCCAGCAGTTACTTCGACGACCTGAACACCGGGGAGCTGTTTTTT | CASSYFDDLNTGELFF
many | 15 | TRBJ2-2 | TRBD2 | TRBV12-3/TRBV12-4 | TGTGCCAGCAGTTCCGGCGGGAGATCCGCCGGGGAGCTGTTTTTT | CASSSGGRSAGELFF
few | 17 | TRBJ2-7 | - | TRBV5-1 | TGCGCCAGCAGTACGGGGCAGCGACAAGCGTGGGTCTACGAGCAGTACTTC | CASSTGQRQAWVYEQYF
many | 15 | TRBJ2-7 | - | TRBV11-1 | TGTGCCAGCAGCTCCCACGGGGGTTCTTCCTACGAGCAGTACTTC | CASSSHGGSSYEQYF